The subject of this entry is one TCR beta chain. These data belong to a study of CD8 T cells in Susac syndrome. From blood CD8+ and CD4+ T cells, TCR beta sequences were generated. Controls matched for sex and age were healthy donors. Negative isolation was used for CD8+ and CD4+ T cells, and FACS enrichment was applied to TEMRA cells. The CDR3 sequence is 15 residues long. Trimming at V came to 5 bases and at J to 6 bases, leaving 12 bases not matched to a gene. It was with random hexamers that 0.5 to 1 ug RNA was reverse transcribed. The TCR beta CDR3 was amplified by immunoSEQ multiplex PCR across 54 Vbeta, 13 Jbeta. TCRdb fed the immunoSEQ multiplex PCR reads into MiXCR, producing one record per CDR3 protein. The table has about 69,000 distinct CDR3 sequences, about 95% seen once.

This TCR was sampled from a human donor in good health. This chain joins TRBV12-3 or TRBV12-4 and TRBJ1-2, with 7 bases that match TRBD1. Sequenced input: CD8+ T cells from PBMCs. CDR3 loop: CASSGSHRGGHGYTF. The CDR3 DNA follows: TGTGCCAGCAGTGGGAGCCACAGGGGAGGTCATGGCTACACCTTC.